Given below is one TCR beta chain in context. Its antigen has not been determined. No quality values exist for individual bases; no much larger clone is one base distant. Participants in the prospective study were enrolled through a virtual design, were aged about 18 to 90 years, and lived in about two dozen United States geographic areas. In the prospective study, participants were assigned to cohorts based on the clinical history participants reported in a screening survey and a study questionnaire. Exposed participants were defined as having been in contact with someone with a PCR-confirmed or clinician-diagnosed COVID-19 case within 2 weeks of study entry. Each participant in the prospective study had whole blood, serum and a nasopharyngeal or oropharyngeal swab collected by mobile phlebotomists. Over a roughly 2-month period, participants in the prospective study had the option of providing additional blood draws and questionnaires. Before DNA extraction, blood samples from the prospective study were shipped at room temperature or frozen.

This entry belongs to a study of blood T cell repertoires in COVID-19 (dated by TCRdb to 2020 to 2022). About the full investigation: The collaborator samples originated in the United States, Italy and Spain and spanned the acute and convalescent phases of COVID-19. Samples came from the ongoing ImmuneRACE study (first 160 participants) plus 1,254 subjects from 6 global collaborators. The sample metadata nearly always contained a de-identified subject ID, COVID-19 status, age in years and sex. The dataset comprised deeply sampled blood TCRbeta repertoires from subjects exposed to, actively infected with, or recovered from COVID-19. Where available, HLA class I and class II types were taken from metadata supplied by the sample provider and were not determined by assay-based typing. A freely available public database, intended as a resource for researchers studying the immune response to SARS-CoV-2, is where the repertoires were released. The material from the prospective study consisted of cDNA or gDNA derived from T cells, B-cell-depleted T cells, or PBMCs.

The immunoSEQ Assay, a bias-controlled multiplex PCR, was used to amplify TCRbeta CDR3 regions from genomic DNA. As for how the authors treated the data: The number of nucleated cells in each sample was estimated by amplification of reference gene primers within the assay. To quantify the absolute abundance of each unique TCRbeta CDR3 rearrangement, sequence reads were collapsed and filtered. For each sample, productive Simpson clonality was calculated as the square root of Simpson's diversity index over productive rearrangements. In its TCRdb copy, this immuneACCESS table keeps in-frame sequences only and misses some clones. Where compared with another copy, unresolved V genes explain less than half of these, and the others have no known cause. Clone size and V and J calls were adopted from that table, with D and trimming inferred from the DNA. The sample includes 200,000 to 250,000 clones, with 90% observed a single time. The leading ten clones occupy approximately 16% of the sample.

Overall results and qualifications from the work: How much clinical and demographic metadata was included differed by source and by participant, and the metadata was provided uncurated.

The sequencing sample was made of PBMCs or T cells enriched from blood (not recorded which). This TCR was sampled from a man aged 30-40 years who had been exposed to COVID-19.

The nucleotide sequence reads as follows: TGTGCCAGCAGTACTGACACCTGGAACACTGAAGCTTTCTTT. This gives the protein CASSTDTWNTEAFF. The sequence joins TRBV6-5 to TRBJ1-1, with the D gene too uncertain to name. From its cysteine to its phenylalanine, the CDR3 spans 14 amino acids. This entry keeps only the CDR3 DNA: 42 bases, framed from base 1. The germline V gene yields MNHEY for CDR1 and SVGAGI for CDR2. Trimming costs V 5 bases and J 1 base, and their ends lie 11 bases apart.